The source of this T cell receptor beta chain is a study of cytomegalovirus exposure and HLA in healthy donors. Study conclusions and caveats: It was reported that TCR beta sequences correctly inferred the HLA-A and HLA-B alleles for most subjects. Data from an earlier analysis indicated that most TCR beta V segments were productive either about 87% or about 30% of the time. With further analysis later on, most CMV-associated TCR beta chains appeared HLA-restricted.

The PCR had 60 Vbeta and 13 Jbeta primers. Only in-frame clones appear in the TCRdb table, and some are missing; sequencing was by immunoSEQ multiplex PCR. Altogether roughly 150,000 clones are present, approximately 78% being singletons, with the ten largest covering roughly 4%. This CDR3 has 14 amino acids. Per germline, CDR1 SGHRS and CDR2 YFSETQ. With V trimmed by 3 bases and J by 2 bases, 4 bases remained unmatched. Of note for this clone: Its matching antigen is unknown.

The TCR was taken from a woman in her thirties or forties in good health and CMV-seropositive. The chain is built from TRBV5-1 and TRBJ2-7; 8 positions match TRBD1. Sequences were obtained from PBMCs. CDR3 coding DNA: TGCGCCAGCAGCTCACCGGGACAGGCCTACGAGCAGTACTTC. Protein sequence: CASSSPGQAYEQYF.